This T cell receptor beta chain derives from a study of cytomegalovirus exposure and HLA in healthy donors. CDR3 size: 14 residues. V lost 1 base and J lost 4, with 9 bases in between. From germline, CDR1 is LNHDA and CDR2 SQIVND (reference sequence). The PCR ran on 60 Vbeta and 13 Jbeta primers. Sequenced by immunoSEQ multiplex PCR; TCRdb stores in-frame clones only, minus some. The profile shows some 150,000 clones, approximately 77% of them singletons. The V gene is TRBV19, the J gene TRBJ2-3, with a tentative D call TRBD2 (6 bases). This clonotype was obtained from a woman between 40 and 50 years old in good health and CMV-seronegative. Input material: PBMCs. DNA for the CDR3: TGTGCCAGTAGTATAGCGGGGGTTGCAGATACGCAGTATTTT. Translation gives CASSIAGVADTQYF.